Given below is one TCR beta chain in context. This record belongs to a study of OX40 agonist ivuxolimab in advanced cancers. This CDR3 is built from 16 residues. After removal of 4 bases from V and 6 bases from J, the junction contained 14 bases not matched to a gene. Germline V gives CDR1 WSHSY, CDR2 SAAADI. Profiling relied on immunoSEQ multiplex PCR, and the TCRdb table lists in-frame clones only, not all of them. Of 100,000 to 110,000 clones in the sample, approximately 89% were seen once. This material consisted of CD4+ or CD8+ T cells sorted from blood, taken in a trial of the OX40 agonist ivuxolimab. The genes are TRBV10-2 and TRBJ1-1, with 7 bases fitting TRBD1. This receptor was obtained from an adult with an advanced solid tumor such as melanoma, head and neck, liver or kidney cancer. The CDR3 sequence is CASSGGTAVRKAEAFF. CDR3 sequence (DNA): TGCGCCAGCAGTGGAGGGACAGCGGTGAGGAAGGCTGAAGCTTTCTTT.